These T cell receptor beta chains were read from a single sample in a study of cytomegalovirus exposure and HLA in healthy donors. Sequencing was performed with immunoSEQ multiplex PCR; in TCRdb, only in-frame clones are kept and a portion is missing. The table has 90,000 to 150,000 clones, around 63% seen once. Material for sequencing was PBMCs. All receptors derive from a man aged 35-49 years in good health and CMV-seropositive. Each CDR3 is given with its conserved first and last residue. D genes are given only for firm matches. Clone size is not always given. Where it is, it says once, few, many or a class for expanded clones.

abundance	d_gene	j_gene	v_gene	CDR3nt	CDR3aa
NA	TRBD2	TRBJ2-3	TRBV9	TGTGCCAGCAGCCCTAGGGGTAGCGGGTTCGATACGCAGTATTTT	CASSPRGSGFDTQYF
NA	NA	TRBJ2-2	TRBV19	TGTGCCAGTAGTGAACACATCACCGGGGAGCTGTTTTTT	CASSEHITGELFF
few	NA	TRBJ1-1	TRBV7-2	TGTGCCAGCAGCTCAAATCCCGGCGGTGAAGCTTTCTTT	CASSSNPGGEAFF
few	TRBD1	TRBJ1-4	TRBV7-2	TGTGCCAGCAGCTTAGACAGGGGCAATGAAAAACTGTTTTTT	CASSLDRGNEKLFF
NA	NA	TRBJ2-7	TRBV28	TGTGCAACCGGCCAGGGCGAGCAGTACTTC	CATGQGEQYF
NA	TRBD1	TRBJ1-3	TRBV29-1	TGCAGCGTTGTTTCAGGACAGGGGATTGGAAACACCATATATTTT	CSVVSGQGIGNTIYF
NA	NA	TRBJ2-2	TRBV19	TGTGCCAGTAGTATAAGGCCAGGGTTGGACACCGGGGAGCTGTTTTTT	CASSIRPGLDTGELFF
few	NA	TRBJ2-3	TRBV11-3	TGTGCCAGCAGCTCGACACAGGGTTACGGAGATACGCAGTATTTT	CASSSTQGYGDTQYF
NA	NA	TRBJ2-1	TRBV7-9	TGTGCCAGCAGCCCACTCATGGGCCCGGGGGGCCATGAGCAGTTCTTC	CASSPLMGPGGHEQFF
NA	TRBD1	TRBJ1-4	TRBV5-4	TGTGCCAGCAGCTTAGGGCAGGGGGTTGAAAAACTGTTTTTT	CASSLGQGVEKLFF
NA	TRBD2	TRBJ2-3	TRBV27	TGTGCCAGCAGTTTATCCCCAAACTCAGCGGGGGGGCAGACTACGCAGTATTTT	CASSLSPNSAGGQTTQYF
NA	NA	TRBJ2-1	TRBV5-1	TGCGCCAGCAGCGGGACAACCTACAATGAGCAGTTCTTC	CASSGTTYNEQFF
NA	NA	TRBJ2-3	TRBV9	TGTGCCAGCAGCCCAGGGGTTTGGGGTGATACGCAGTATTTT	CASSPGVWGDTQYF
NA	NA	TRBJ2-7	TRBV5-4	TGTGCCAGCAGCACAGGGACGGACTACGAGCAGTACTTC	CASSTGTDYEQYF
few	NA	TRBJ1-2	TRBV7-8	TGTGCCAGCAGCGAAGACAGGTTCTCTGGCTACACCTTC	CASSEDRFSGYTF
NA	TRBD1	TRBJ2-7	TRBV2	TGTGCCAGCAGGGGACAGTTCTACGAGCAGTACTTC	CASRGQFYEQYF
NA	NA	TRBJ2-1	TRBV30	TGTGCCTGGAGTGTTTTACACGAAGACAATGAGCAGTTCTTC	CAWSVLHEDNEQFF
NA	TRBD1	TRBJ2-6	TRBV9	TGTGCCAGCAGCGCCATAAGACAGGGACCTCGCTCTGGGGCCAACGTCCTGACTTTC	CASSAIRQGPRSGANVLTF
NA	TRBD2	TRBJ2-7	TRBV19	TGTGCCAGTAGTCCCACAGGACTAGCGGGAGACGAGCAGTACTTC	CASSPTGLAGDEQYF
few	NA	TRBJ1-1	TRBV7-2	TGTGCCAGCAGCTGGAGAGAAGCAAACACTGAAGCTTTCTTT	CASSWREANTEAFF
NA	TRBD1	TRBJ2-5	TRBV10-3	TGTGCCATCAGTGGGGTATCGGGACAGGGGATAGAGACCCAGTACTTC	CAISGVSGQGIETQYF
NA	TRBD1	TRBJ2-7	TRBV7-8	TGTGCCAGCAGCTATCCGGGACAGGGTGCCTACGAGCAGTACTTC	CASSYPGQGAYEQYF
NA	NA	TRBJ2-5	TRBV7-2	TGTGCCAGCAGTACCTCAGGGGGGCCAGAGACCCAGTACTTC	CASSTSGGPETQYF
NA	NA	TRBJ2-5	TRBV6-6	TGTGCCAGCAGCCTACTTAGACTCCCCCAAGAGACCCAGTACTTC	CASSLLRLPQETQYF
NA	NA	TRBJ1-2	TRBV4-2	TGTGCCAGCAGCCAAGATCCAGGACAAAACTATGGCTACACCTTC	CASSQDPGQNYGYTF
NA	TRBD2	TRBJ2-1	TRBV10-3	TGTGCCATCAGTGAGTATTATAGCGGGGGATACAATGAGCAGTTCTTC	CAISEYYSGGYNEQFF
NA	NA	TRBJ2-7	TRBV4-1	TGCGCCAGCAGCCAGTCCATGTGGGGGGGGGCGTACGAGCAGTACTTC	CASSQSMWGGAYEQYF
NA	NA	TRBJ2-5	TRBV29-1	TGCAGCGTTGTCCTAATCCGGGAGACCCAGTACTTC	CSVVLIRETQYF
NA	NA	TRBJ2-7	TRBV4-2	TGTGCCAGCAGCCAAGCCCTCGGGGAACACGAGCAGTACTTC	CASSQALGEHEQYF
NA	TRBD2	TRBJ2-4	TRBV10-3	TGTGCCATCAGTGAGTCGGGACTAGCGGGAGGTCGGGTAAACATTCAGTACTTC	CAISESGLAGGRVNIQYF
NA	TRBD2	TRBJ2-3	TRBV30	TGTGCCTGGAACTCCGGGACTAGCGGGAGGGATACGCAGTATTTT	CAWNSGTSGRDTQYF
NA	TRBD2	TRBJ2-5	TRBV7-2	TGTGCCAGCAGCTTAGTGGCGGGGGGGGGAGAGACCCAGTACTTC	CASSLVAGGGETQYF
NA	TRBD1	TRBJ1-4	TRBV30	TGTGCCTGGCGTCAGGGGGCCACTCCTAATGAAAAACTGTTTTTT	CAWRQGATPNEKLFF
once	NA	TRBJ2-7	TRBV18	TGTGCCAGCTCACCAGGTCGGTACGAGCAGTACTTC	CASSPGRYEQYF
NA	TRBD1	TRBJ2-7	TRBV16	TGTGCCAGCAGCAGGACAGGGTGGGAGCAGTACTTC	CASSRTGWEQYF
NA	TRBD1	TRBJ2-3	TRBV15	TGTGCCACCAGCAGAGGACAGGGTTGGGGCACAGATACGCAGTATTTT	CATSRGQGWGTDTQYF
NA	NA	TRBJ2-3	TRBV7-2	TGTGCCAGCAGCTTAGCCCTACCAGATACGCAGTATTTT	CASSLALPDTQYF
NA	NA	TRBJ2-2	TRBV13	TGTGCCAGCCGTAACAGGGCGAACACCGGGGAGCTGTTTTTT	CASRNRANTGELFF
NA	TRBD1	TRBJ2-7	TRBV27	TGTGCCAGCAGTGCCTCAACAGGGGTGGTTTCCTCCGAGCAGTACTTC	CASSASTGVVSSEQYF
few	TRBD1	TRBJ1-5	TRBV28	TGTGCCAGCAGTCGGAGACAGGGGAACGGTCAGCCCCAGCATTTT	CASSRRQGNGQPQHF
NA	TRBD1	TRBJ1-5	TRBV27	TGTGCCAGCAGTTCACCGCACAGGGGACCTTCCCGATCGAGCAATCAGCCCCAGCATTTT	CASSSPHRGPSRSSNQPQHF
few	TRBD2	TRBJ2-3	TRBV11-3	TGTGCCAGCAGCTTAGGACTAGCGGGGGGTCATCCGGATACGCAGTATTTT	CASSLGLAGGHPDTQYF
few	TRBD1	TRBJ1-3	TRBV6-1	TGTGCCAGCTCCGTCGGACAGGGCTCGATACACACCATATATTTT	CASSVGQGSIHTIYF
NA	TRBD2	TRBJ2-3	TRBV7-9	TGTGCCAGCAGCATCAAAAGCGGGATGAGCACAGATACGCAGTATTTT	CASSIKSGMSTDTQYF
NA	NA	TRBJ1-5	TRBV7-8	TGTGCCAGCAGCTTCGGGCGGTGGGGGGAACAGCCCCAGCATTTT	CASSFGRWGEQPQHF
NA	TRBD2	TRBJ2-7	TRBV7-6	TGTGCCAGCAGCCCTACTAGCGGGAGAAACTACGAGCAGTACTTC	CASSPTSGRNYEQYF
few	NA	TRBJ2-3	TRBV30	TGTGCCTGGAGTCTACTAGTTACAGATACGCAGTATTTT	CAWSLLVTDTQYF
NA	NA	TRBJ1-5	TRBV7-9	TGTGCCAGCTGTAAGGAGGGGTTTCAGCCCCAGCATTTT	CASCKEGFQPQHF
NA	TRBD1	TRBJ1-2	TRBV11-2	TGTGCCAGCAGCCCTGACAGGGTGTATGGCTACACCTTC	CASSPDRVYGYTF
few	TRBD2	TRBJ2-3	TRBV5-1	TGCGCCAGCAACTCCGGGGGGCCGGGACTAGCAGCATCAGATACGCAGTATTTT	CASNSGGPGLAASDTQYF